A selection of T cell receptor beta chains follows, all from one sample in a study of blood T cell repertoires in COVID-19. Using immunoSEQ multiplex PCR, the repertoire was profiled, and TCRdb retains in-frame clones only, with some absent. The sample includes over 200,000 clones, less than 90% of them seen just once. Sequenced sample: PBMCs or T cells enriched from blood (not recorded which). Every receptor here comes from a woman aged 40 to 55 who had recovered from COVID-19. Each CDR3 is given with its conserved first and last residue. The D gene is left open where the match is weak. Expanded clones are given a class, and other clones once, few, many or no size at all.

D,J,V,size,CDR3,DNA
.,TRBJ1-1,TRBV6-1,.,CASSELGSGAEAFF,TGTGCCAGCAGTGAACTTGGGAGCGGGGCTGAAGCTTTCTTT
.,TRBJ1-1,TRBV12-3/TRBV12-4,once,CASQGINTEAFF,TGTGCTTCCCAGGGGATAAACACTGAAGCTTTCTTT
.,TRBJ1-4,TRBV19,.,CASTPGTMIGTNEKLFF,TGTGCCAGTACTCCCGGGACAATGATAGGAACTAATGAAAAACTGTTTTTT
.,TRBJ2-1,TRBV4-1,.,CASSQGKLALIPLKEQFF,TGCGCCAGCAGCCAAGGAAAGCTAGCTCTTATCCCACTTAAGGAGCAGTTCTTC
TRBD1,TRBJ1-4,TRBV3-1/TRBV3-2,.,CASRPTGGGEKLFF,TGTGCCAGCAGGCCTACAGGGGGCGGTGAAAAACTGTTTTTT
.,TRBJ1-1,TRBV28,.,CASSLRVSAITFF,TGTGCCAGCAGTTTACGGGTTTCAGCTATAACTTTCTTT
.,TRBJ1-2,TRBV27,.,CASSPRKRGGSGYTF,TGTGCCAGCAGTCCTCGTAAGCGGGGCGGTAGTGGCTACACCTTC
.,TRBJ1-1,TRBV19,.,CASSPPRGIDTEAFF,TGTGCCAGTAGTCCCCCGCGAGGGATTGACACTGAAGCTTTCTTT
.,TRBJ2-3,TRBV3-1/TRBV3-2,.,CASSQDWRESGTDTQYF,TGTGCCAGCAGCCAAGATTGGAGGGAGAGTGGTACAGATACGCAGTATTTT
.,TRBJ2-6,TRBV19,once,CASRPYTGPGANVLTF,TGTGCCAGTAGGCCTTATACAGGACCCGGGGCCAACGTCCTGACTTTC
TRBD1,TRBJ2-6,TRBV2,.,CASRPLPGQVISSGANVLTF,TGTGCCAGCAGGCCCCTTCCAGGACAGGTAATAAGCTCTGGGGCCAACGTCCTGACTTTC
.,TRBJ2-5,TRBV7-2,.,CASSSRQPPGKETQYF,TGTGCCAGCAGCTCAAGACAGCCGCCCGGCAAAGAGACCCAGTACTTC
TRBD1,TRBJ2-5,TRBV6-5,.,CASSYGQGGTQYF,TGTGCCAGCAGTTATGGACAGGGCGGGACCCAGTACTTC
TRBD2,TRBJ2-7,TRBV28,once,CASSFHRAGAYEQYF,TGTGCCAGCAGTTTCCACCGAGCGGGAGCCTACGAGCAGTACTTC
.,TRBJ2-7,TRBV5-1,.,CASSSLASNSDEQYF,TGCGCCAGCAGCTCCCTCGCCAGTAATTCAGACGAGCAGTACTTC
.,TRBJ1-1,TRBV27,.,CASSSQGSGTEAFF,TGTGCCAGCAGTAGCCAGGGGTCTGGCACTGAAGCTTTCTTT
TRBD1,TRBJ2-7,TRBV7-6,.,CASSILPGQGDYEQYF,TGTGCCAGCAGCATACTACCGGGACAGGGAGACTACGAGCAGTACTTC
TRBD1,TRBJ1-1,TRBV2,.,CASRTGGLNTEAFF,TGTGCCAGCAGGACAGGGGGCTTGAACACTGAAGCTTTCTTT
.,TRBJ2-1,TRBV11-2,.,CASSLEPGSPNEQFF,TGTGCCAGCAGCTTAGAGCCCGGGAGCCCCAATGAGCAGTTCTTC
.,TRBJ2-3,TRBV5-4,.,CASSFGAAAGSDTQYF,TGTGCCAGCAGCTTCGGAGCGGCCGCTGGTTCAGATACGCAGTATTTT
.,TRBJ1-1,TRBV11-3,.,CASSLEAGDAEAFF,TGTGCCAGCAGCTTAGAGGCAGGGGATGCTGAAGCTTTCTTT
.,TRBJ2-1,TRBV24-1,.,CATSDWGGTGSYNEQFF,TGTGCCACCAGTGATTGGGGGGGCACGGGGTCCTACAATGAGCAGTTCTTC